The next 21 T cell receptor beta chains were all read from a single sample in a study of beta chain features in type 1 diabetes. Overall study results and limits: There was a moderate but significant shortening of TCRB CDR3s in all four CD4+ subsets of Type 1 diabetes patients.

Expressed TCRB transcripts were sequenced, since all the RNA that had been isolated was reverse transcribed. This table comes from immunoSEQ multiplex PCR, and its TCRdb copy is limited to in-frame clones, with some not included. The top ten clones hold 0.45% to 0.65% of a sample with a few hundred thousand clones, roughly a tenth of them seen once. Their antigens are not known. The sequenced sample was central memory CD4+ T cells from blood. These receptors all stem from a young man with type 1 diabetes.

This clone came up a few times. The chain has TRBV25-1 and TRBJ1-4, with 10 bases lining up with TRBD1. The CDR3 is made up of 14 amino acids. In germline, CDR1 is MGHDK, CDR2 SYGVNS. Trimming at V came to 6 bases and at J to 8 bases, leaving 6 bases not matched to a gene. CDR3 loop: CASSPTGGEEKLFF. The CDR3 DNA is TGTGCCAGCAGCCCGACAGGGGGCGAAGAAAAACTGTTTTTT. Full variable domain (missing parts from reference TRBV25-1 and TRBJ1-4): EADIYQTPRYLVIGTGKKITLECSQTMGHDKMYWYQQDPGMELHLIHYSYGVNSTEKGDLSSESTVSRIRTEHFPLTLESARPSHTSQYLCASSPTGGEEKLFFGSGTQLSVL.

This clone was counted between two and nine times. V and J are TRBV6-6 and TRBJ2-7, with no clear D. The CDR3 consists of 14 residues. From germline, CDR1 is MNHNY and CDR2 SVGAGI (reference sequence). Trimming left V 0 bases short and J 0 bases short, with 6 bases between. The CDR3 is CASSYSRTSYEQYF. CDR3 bases: TGTGCCAGCAGTTACTCAAGGACCTCCTACGAGCAGTACTTC.

This clone has more than one count but fewer than ten. This chain connects TRBV5-1 to TRBJ1-1, with TRBD1 identical over 7 bases. The J segment lost 3 bases and the V segment lost 0 bases, leaving 5 bases of the junction unmatched. The CDR3 is 15 amino acids. CDR1 SGHRS and CDR2 YFSETQ come from the germline V gene. The DNA for the CDR3 is TGCGCCAGCAGCTTGGCGGGACAGATTCACACTGAAGCTTTCTTT. It encodes CASSLAGQIHTEAFF.

The table lists this clone with a few counts. The chain is built from TRBV5-4 and TRBJ2-3; 8 bases fit TRBD2. The CDR3 sequence is 18 residues long. CDR1 and CDR2 (germline): SGHNT, YYREEE (reference sequence). Trimming at V came to 2 bases and at J to 0 bases, leaving 11 bases not matched to a gene. CDR3 sequence (DNA): TGTGCCAGCAGCTTTCGGGGGGGCTCAACCCATAGCACAGATACGCAGTATTTT. This sequence encodes CASSFRGGSTHSTDTQYF.

Only a few counts were recorded for this clone. This sequence joins TRBV27 and TRBJ2-5; D is uncertain. Germline CDR1 is MNHEY and CDR2 is SMNVEV (reference sequence). The V end was cut by 2 bases, the J end by 4 bases, with 11 bases between. The CDR3 runs to 14 residues. The CDR3 reads CASSLTRHGETQYF. The CDR3 DNA reads as TGTGCCAGCAGTTTAACTCGCCACGGAGAGACCCAGTACTTC.

The chain carries TRBV28 and TRBJ2-5; a weak D match, TRBD2 (5 bases). Germline V gene lookup returns CDR1 MDHEN and CDR2 SYDVKM. V lost 6 bases and J lost 7, with 18 bases in between. This CDR3 comprises 14 residues. For the CDR3, the DNA is TGTGCCAGCAGCCCCGGACTCGCCCGAGGGACCCAGTACTTC. Its protein is CASSPGLARGTQYF.

The CDR3 here is CASSDHGGGEGEKLFF. DNA of the CDR3: TGTGCCAGCAGTGATCACGGGGGGGGCGAGGGTGAAAAACTGTTTTTT. This chain joins TRBV25-1 and TRBJ1-4; weak D call: TRBD1 (6 bases). The CDR3 sequence is 16 residues long. V was cut by 3 bases and J by 7 bases, with 18 bases left in between. In germline, CDR1 is MGHDK, CDR2 SYGVNS.

The chain joins TRBV5-1 to TRBJ1-4; D unclear. V dropped 0 bases and J dropped 8 bases, with 5 bases sitting between them. The germline V gene has CDR1 SGHRS and CDR2 YFSETQ. This CDR3 is built from 12 residues. The CDR3 DNA sequence: TGCGCCAGCAGCTTGGTTGGCGAAAAACTGTTTTTT. It translates to CASSLVGEKLFF.

This clone came up a few times. This rearrangement joins TRBV25-1 to TRBJ2-2; D is unclear. V lost 3 bases to trimming and J lost 2 bases, with 4 bases between them. The germline CDR1 and CDR2 sequences are MGHDK and SYGVNS. The CDR3 contains 13 residues. The CDR3 coding sequence is TGTGCCAGCAGTGAGTTAAACACCGGGGAGCTGTTTTTT. This sequence encodes CASSELNTGELFF.

A few counts support this clone. This sequence joins TRBV10-2 and TRBJ2-5; TRBD2 agrees at 9 bases. Germline CDR1 WSHSY, CDR2 SAAADI. The CDR3 consists of 16 residues. The ends lost 8 bases at V and 5 bases at J; junction bases unmatched: 15. The CDR3 protein is CASLDWVSGSGETQYF. The CDR3 nucleotides are TGCGCCAGCTTGGATTGGGTTAGCGGGAGTGGGGAGACCCAGTACTTC.

This clone was seen ten or more times. J is TRBJ1-1 and V is TRBV28, with a weak D call TRBD1 (6 bases). This CDR3 has 11 amino acids. CDR1 is MDHEN, CDR2 SYDVKM, per germline. With 5 bases removed from V and 7 bases from J, the gap between germline ends came to 8 bases. For the CDR3, the DNA is TGTGCCAGCAGTAACAGGGTTGAAGCTTTCTTT. Translating it yields CASSNRVEAFF.

This clone was seen only a few times. This chain links TRBV6-6 with TRBJ2-1; 10 bases agree with TRBD2. Germline V gives CDR1 MNHNY, CDR2 SVGAGI (reference sequence). The CDR3 has 14 amino acids. After removal of 7 bases from V and 6 bases from J, the junction contained 6 bases not matched to a gene. CDR3 in amino acids: CASTPAGGVNEQFF. In DNA form, the CDR3 reads TGTGCCAGCACCCCAGCGGGAGGGGTCAATGAGCAGTTCTTC.

This clone appeared a few times. The J gene is TRBJ2-7, the V gene TRBV27; D is unresolved. Germline CDR1 is MNHEY and CDR2 is SMNVEV (reference sequence). The CDR3 consists of 14 residues. V lost 2 bases and J lost 1, with 9 bases in between. In nucleotides, the CDR3 is TGTGCCAGCAGTTTAAAATGGGGATCCTACGAGCAGTACTTC. Encoded protein: CASSLKWGSYEQYF.

This clone was counted a few times. The rearrangement links TRBV10-2 to TRBJ2-2; D not certain. Germline CDR1 WSHSY, CDR2 SAAADI. V was shortened by 5 bases and J by 0 bases, with 4 bases between the two germline ends. The CDR3 consists of 13 residues. CDR3 amino acids: CASSSTNTGELFF. The CDR3 coding sequence is TGCGCCAGCAGTTCGACGAACACCGGGGAGCTGTTTTTT.

This clone was observed a handful of times. The rearrangement links TRBV19 to TRBJ1-5; D is perhaps TRBD1 (6 bases). The ends were cut back, 5 bases at V and 0 bases at J, with 11 bases in the middle. The CDR3 has 15 residues. In germline, CDR1 is LNHDA, CDR2 SQIVND (reference sequence). CDR3 DNA sequence: TGTGCCAGTAGTGGGGGCCCTTATAGCAATCAGCCCCAGCATTTT. Its translation: CASSGGPYSNQPQHF.

The chain links TRBV27 to TRBJ2-5; TRBD2 might be the D (6 bases). The germline CDR1 and CDR2 sequences are MNHEY and SMNVEV (reference sequence). Trimming left V 3 bases short and J 7 bases short, with 18 bases between. CDR3 size: 15 residues. The CDR3 region has the DNA TGTGCCAGCAGTTTGTGGGGGGAAGAATTGGGGACCCAGTACTTC. It codes for CASSLWGEELGTQYF.

This chain joins TRBV6-1 and TRBJ1-5; unclear D gene. Germline V CDR1 and CDR2: MNHNS, SASEGT. The V end was cut by 5 bases, the J end by 4 bases, with 9 bases between. This CDR3 is built from 13 residues. This CDR3 reads CASSLLPNQPQHF. The CDR3, as DNA: TGTGCCAGCAGTTTACTGCCAAATCAGCCCCAGCATTTT.

The CDR3 region has the DNA TGTGCCTGGAGGAAGACAGGGACTTCGGAAGGCTACACCTTC. This codes for CAWRKTGTSEGYTF. The chain has TRBV30 and TRBJ1-2; 7 positions agree with TRBD1. The ends lost 3 bases at V and 8 bases at J; junction bases unmatched: 12. The CDR3 spans 14 residues. The V gene's germline CDR1 is GTSNPN and CDR2 SVGIG (reference sequence).

In this sample, this clone turned up a few times. The genes are TRBV9 and TRBJ2-7; no firm D call. Germline V gene lookup returns CDR1 SGDLS and CDR2 YYNGEE. V shed 0 bases and J shed 3 bases, with 13 bases lying between them. The CDR3 is 15 amino acids. The CDR3 nucleotides are TGTGCCAGCAGCGTAGGTATGGACCCCATCTACGAGCAGTACTTC. Residues: CASSVGMDPIYEQYF.

This clone was detected a few times. The genes are TRBV29-1 and TRBJ1-1, with D possibly being TRBD1 (5 bases). Germline CDR1 reads SQVTM; CDR2 reads ANQGSEA. The CDR3 spans 16 residues. Trimming stripped 4 bases from V and 1 base from J, with 19 bases between. The CDR3 nucleotides read TGCAGCGTTGTTGGAGCCCCCGAAGGGGAGAACACTGAAGCTTTCTTT. It specifies CSVVGAPEGENTEAFF. Drawing the rest from reference TRBV29-1 and TRBJ1-1, the complete variable domain is SAVISQKPSRDICQRGTSLTIQCQVDSQVTMMFWYRQQPGQSLTLIATANQGSEATYESGFVIDKFPISRPNLTFSTLTVSNMSPEDSSIYLCSVVGAPEGENTEAFFGQGTRLTVV.

The chain is built from TRBV5-1 and TRBJ2-5; the D is unclear. The V end lost 2 bases, the J end lost 3 bases, and 8 bases lay between the germline ends. Germline-derived CDR1 and CDR2 are SGHRS and YFSETQ. The CDR3 loop spans 13 amino acids. This CDR3 reads CASSFTAEETQYF. The CDR3, as DNA: TGCGCCAGCAGCTTTACAGCCGAAGAGACCCAGTACTTC.